This record looks at one T cell receptor beta chain sequence and its context. Looked up from germline, CDR1 is SEHNR and CDR2 is FQNEAQ (reference sequence). The CDR3 extends over 15 amino acids. The V end lost 1 base, the J end lost 0 bases, and 8 bases lay between the germline ends. PCR primers comprised 60 Vbeta and 13 Jbeta primers. Profiling relied on immunoSEQ multiplex PCR, and the TCRdb table lists in-frame clones only, not all of them. The sample lists roughly 190,000 clones, 74% occurring once. The data are from a study of cytomegalovirus exposure and HLA in healthy donors. The chain combines TRBV7-9 with TRBJ2-3, with D tentatively TRBD2 (5 bases). The sample was PBMCs. The sequence was obtained from a woman under 40 in good health and CMV-seropositive. CDR3 in amino acids: CASSLDGGSTDTQYF. CDR3 sequence (DNA): TGTGCCAGCAGCTTAGATGGCGGGAGCACAGATACGCAGTATTTT.